This TCR beta chain was recorded in a study of cytomegalovirus exposure and HLA in healthy donors (dated by TCRdb to the late 2010s). In terms of the full investigation: An earlier analysis of some 600 of the donors reported around 280 Gb of sequence data and 117 million unique TCR beta sequences obtained from about 180 million T cells. An early release covering approximately 600 HLA-typed donors comprised about 310 gigabases of sequencing data and around 85 million unique TCR sequences. The genetic ancestry cluster associated with self-reported Caucasian donors included 81% of the roughly 410 genotyped donors. The study was designed to test whether signatures of past pathogen exposure could be identified by cataloging public T cell receptors. The study profiled the T cell repertoires of around 700 subjects by immunosequencing and related them to cytomegalovirus serostatus. In addition to the first cohort of approximately 650 subjects, a separate validation cohort of about 120 different subjects was used. The study combined high-throughput TCR immunosequencing, statistical association of individual TCRs with disease status, and machine learning to predict cytomegalovirus infection status. In a later analysis, previously published TCR beta repertoires from hundreds of donors were re-analyzed and high-resolution HLA genotyping was added so that TCR occurrence patterns could be studied. Rather than using new phenotypic data, the later analysis identified candidate immune exposures from TCR beta sequences and from how often those sequences occurred across donors. In an earlier analysis of several hundred of the donors, high-throughput TCR beta sequencing was used to judge whether each TCR beta V gene segment behaved as functional or pseudogenic. Donor age, sex, ethnicity and CMV serostatus were compiled together with the repertoire data. A later genetic analysis took genome-wide SNP genotypes for about 55% of the 666 donors and used that subset as a discovery cohort. Every repertoire in the discovery cohort had been generated on one and the same sequencing platform. HLA typing covered class I and class II loci at four-digit resolution. Typing coverage varied by locus: roughly 629-630 donors for A, B, C, DRB1 and DQB1; 500 to 550 for DQA1; 606 for DPA1; roughly 450 for DPB1. Roughly 5 DR-DQ haplotypes were treated as single units for association and clustering because of strong linkage in the cohort. Among some 400 genotyped donors of the cohort, an average of approximately 240,000 unique TCR beta nucleotide sequences was sequenced per donor, of which roughly 17% were non-productive. The full study reports these points: In a later genetic analysis, fewer N-insertions in productive TCRs were reported among donors in an Asian-associated ancestry cluster than the approximately 670-donor mean. In the study, some 160 TCR beta chains were listed as associated with cytomegalovirus. In this cohort, only TCR beta chains were sequenced, and detectable features were limited by the absence of alpha or paired-chain data. Assigning TCR associations to individual alleles was difficult when HLA alleles, especially DR and DQ, strongly co-occurred. In a later analysis, most CMV-associated TCR beta chains were found to appear HLA-restricted, with HLA associations seemingly driven largely by CMV exposure. A further reported finding was that TCR beta sequences accurately predicted the HLA-A and HLA-B alleles for most subjects in the first cohort. Linkage disequilibrium might explain the correlated functional status among segregating V segments, but an unknown experimental factor could not be excluded. Several of the top co-occurrence clusters appeared to be linked to parvovirus B19, influenza, CMV and Epstein-Barr virus, according to a later analysis. In vitro tests confirmed that a few of the cytomegalovirus-associated TCR beta chains recognize cytomegalovirus antigens. Cytomegalovirus status was reported to be diagnosed by the classifier with high specificity and sensitivity in both the original and validation cohorts. Roughly uniform sequencing depth across donors was assumed in presence/absence analyses, although this assumption may not hold. The sequencing pipeline was judged likely to have produced a cluster of highly shared sequence variants as a technical artifact. While some public TCRs were present in many individuals, most TCR sequences turned up only very rarely across donors. According to a later analysis, TCR association rates differed among HLA loci, with DRB1 alleles showing the most associated TCRs and HLA-C alleles showing the fewest. At a false discovery rate of 0.05, a later analysis linked approximately 18,000 TCR beta sequences to specific HLA alleles. It was suggested by the authors that the approach could potentially be generalized to other disease states and immunological phenotypes. In a later genetic analysis, a missense DCLRE1C variant was associated with V-gene and J-gene trimming of TCR beta chains, and the association was replicated in an independent cohort. A later analysis found that HLA-associated TCR beta chains were more clonally expanded and had lower generation probabilities than equally common non-associated chains. About 17 rarely observed V segments, including chromosome 9 orphons, were excluded from the earlier analysis of a few hundred of the donors because counts were too low. An earlier analysis of approximately 590 of the donors showed that most TCR beta V segments appeared in productive rearrangements either about 87% or about 30% of the time, which broadly matched IMGT annotations. Because some donors lacked HLA typing at each locus, the association tests relied only on the typed subset. Because the 87-base-pair reads could not distinguish some IMGT-functional V segments, including TRBV6-2 and TRBV6-3, those segments were excluded. The only immune exposure information available for the cohort was CMV serostatus.

The cohort consisted of 650 to 850 healthy bone marrow donors. Cohort members were all nominally healthy when sampled, although unrecorded immune exposures were likely present. The donor tested CMV seronegative, placing the donor among the approximately 400 seronegative members of the cohort. A peripheral blood sample was collected from each donor, and TCR beta sequencing was performed on peripheral blood mononuclear cells. Genomic DNA was extracted from the blood cell samples with the Qiagen DNeasy Blood Extraction Kit. CDR1 and CDR2, per the germline V gene (reference sequence), are SGHNT and YYREEE. V is pruned by 1 base and J by 6 bases, leaving 4 bases of the junction without a gene match. The CDR3 has 14 amino acids, counting the end cysteine and phenylalanine. CDR3 DNA is the only sequence kept; it has 42 bases, read in frame from the first base. The method was the immunoSEQ multiplex PCR assay. For the multiplex PCR, a mixture combining 60 forward primers for TCR Vbeta segments and 13 reverse primers for TCR Jbeta segments was used. The CDR3 region of rearranged TCR beta genes was amplified from genomic DNA by a multiplex PCR assay. Amplified TCR beta libraries were sequenced as 87-base-pair reads on the Illumina HiSeq System. As for how the authors treated the data: In a later analysis, 70 million to 95 million unique TCR beta chains were counted across the 500 to 700 repertoires, and roughly 11 million of these chains were shared by at least two donors. A nearest-neighbor algorithm error-corrected the raw reads and collapsed the reads into unique sequences, merging closely related sequences to remove PCR and sequencing errors. Alignment of CDR3 sequences to IMGT reference sequences was used to assign V, D and J gene segments. Each retained sequence needed at least a six-nucleotide match to both a V gene segment and a J gene segment. A rearrangement was called productive if the CDR3 had no stop codons and remained in frame with V and J, and every other rearrangement was called non-productive. Following IMGT convention, CDR3 was defined as the stretch from the second conserved V-encoded cysteine up to the conserved J-encoded phenylalanine. Sequences without an unambiguous match to a single V gene segment were excluded from the earlier analysis of about 600 of the donors. An earlier analysis of roughly 590 of the donors called V segments functional above 56.7% productive rearrangements and segregating when the between-donor standard deviation exceeded 5%. To diagnose cytomegalovirus status from the catalog of TCR beta chain sequences, a statistical classification framework was built. In a later analysis, TCR nucleotide sequences were compared against IMGT/GENE-DB human TR gene sequences so that V and J genes could be assigned. A later analysis assigned CDR3 sequences and most-parsimonious VDJ recombination scenarios with the TCRdist pipeline. In a later analysis, every TCR beta chain was defined by the combination of its CDR3 amino acid sequence and its V-gene family, and reads without a unique V-gene family were dropped. In a later analysis, several hundred highly shared, low-generation-probability nucleotide sequences were removed to address suspected cross-contamination and a sequencing artifact. In a later analysis, a clonal expansion index was calculated for each public chain from normalized within-repertoire ranks of inferred template counts. In a later analysis, generation probabilities were computed using a VDJ recombination model fitted to out-of-frame rearrangements, and the results were checked against IGoR. Hypergeometric tests were used in a later analysis to score TCR-TCR, TCR-HLA and TCR-CMV co-occurrence, with a repertoire-size bias correction applied to the TCR pairs. In a later analysis, false discovery rates were estimated by permuting HLA or CMV assignments 20 times. In a later analysis, co-occurring TCRs were grouped using DBSCAN, with TCRdist sequence similarity added in when clustering inside HLA-allele-positive subsets. Repertoires with fewer than 30,000 or more than 120,000 public chains, plus five repertoires with anomalous nucleotide sharing, were excluded from co-occurrence clustering. TCRdb limited this immuneACCESS table to in-frame rearrangements with V and J called. A share of clones is missing; checked studies link under half to unresolved V genes, and the rest is unexplained. From that table come the V and J calls and clone size; the DNA was used to work out D and trimming. This sample is represented by 130,000 or so clones; 80% of them were singletons. The ten largest clonotypes hold about 5.3% of the sample.

Details on this clone: Its cognate antigen has yet to be identified. Per-base qualities were not stored, and no clone one base away is much larger.

The origin of this receptor is a young man in good health and CMV-seronegative. The rearrangement combines TRBV5-4 with TRBJ2-3; a stretch of 8 junction bases matches TRBD2. Sequenced input: PBMCs. Here is the DNA: TGTGCCAGCAGCTTGTCGGGAGGGCCGGATACGCAGTATTTT. It is translated as CASSLSGGPDTQYF. Extended through the reference TRBV5-4 and TRBJ2-3 proteins, this CDR3 yields the full variable domain: ETGVTQSPTHLIKTRGQQVTLRCSSQSGHNTVSWYQQALGQGPQFIFQYYREEENGRGNFPPRFSGLQFPNYSSELNVNALELDDSALYLCASSLSGGPDTQYFGPGTRLTVL.